Listed here are 9 T cell receptor beta chains from one sample, sequenced in a study of shared clonotypes between healthy human individuals. CD8 cells regarded as naive lacked CD45RO, were positively chosen for CCR7, and omitted terminally differentiated effector memory CD45RA+ cells. Libraries were prepared by immunoSEQ multiplex PCR; TCRdb keeps only in-frame clonotypes and omits some of them. The repertoire holds around 580,000 clones, with roughly 98% as singletons. Sequencing used naive CD8+ T cells sorted from blood. Receptors originate from a man aged 30-40 years in good health.

This chain connects TRBV4-2 to TRBJ2-1, with 8 bases aligning to TRBD1. In germline, CDR1 is LGHNA, CDR2 YNFKEQ. The J segment lost 7 bases and the V segment lost 6 bases, leaving 2 bases of the junction unmatched. The CDR3 contains 12 residues. The CDR3 DNA reads TGTGCCAGCAGGCAGGGGGCGAATGAGCAGTTCTTC. It is translated as CASRQGANEQFF.

V and J are TRBV7-8 and TRBJ1-2; tentative D call: TRBD1 (6 bases). Germline V lookup: CDR1 SGHVS, CDR2 FQNEAQ. Trimming removed 5 bases at V and 5 bases at J, with 21 bases between. This CDR3 has 16 amino acids. The CDR3 region has the DNA TGTGCCAGCAGCCCCCACAGGGAACTAAGTGGGTATGGCTACACCTTC. Amino acid sequence: CASSPHRELSGYGYTF.

This chain joins TRBV15 and TRBJ1-1; possibly TRBD1 for D (5 bases). Germline-derived CDR1 and CDR2 are LNHNV and YYDKDF (reference sequence). CDR3 length: 12 residues. Trimming pared 3 bases from V and 4 bases from J, leaving 6 bases between. CDR3 nucleotides: TGTGCCACCAGCAGGGGGGGCACTGAAGCTTTCTTT. The encoded protein is CATSRGGTEAFF.

The chain employs TRBV27 and TRBJ1-4, with TRBD1 identical over 12 bases. V shed 5 bases and J 7 bases; nucleotides not matched to a gene: 5. The CDR3 consists of 15 residues. Germline values: CDR1 MNHEY, CDR2 SMNVEV (reference sequence). The CDR3 reads CASSIGTGGTEKLFF. DNA of the CDR3: TGTGCCAGCAGTATAGGGACAGGGGGCACTGAAAAACTGTTTTTT.

In regard to this clone: Distinct nucleotide sequences in the sample also encode this CDR3. The gene calls are TRBV18 and TRBJ2-7; 8 positions agree with TRBD1. Germline trimming cut 3 bases from V and 4 bases from J; bases unmatched to any gene: 2. CDR1 KGHSH and CDR2 LQKENI come from the germline V gene. This CDR3 has 13 residues. DNA of the CDR3: TGTGCCAGCTCACCCGGGACAGGTTACGAGCAGTACTTC. Protein sequence: CASSPGTGYEQYF.

The chain is built from TRBV28 and TRBJ1-2; D possibly corresponds to TRBD1 (6 bases). CDR3 length equals 13 residues. Trimming stripped 5 bases from V and 4 bases from J, with 11 bases between. CDR1 and CDR2 from the germline V gene are MDHEN and SYDVKM. CDR3 nucleotides: TGTGCCAGCAGTACGGGGGGCGGCTATGGCTACACCTTC. It specifies CASSTGGGYGYTF.

This sequence joins TRBV7-2 and TRBJ2-7; possibly TRBD1 for D (5 bases). Trimming removed 5 bases at V and 2 bases at J, with 19 bases between. The CDR3 is 16 amino acids. Germline V CDR1 and CDR2: SGHTA, FQGNSA. CDR3 loop: CASSNAGIPITYEQYF. The CDR3 region has the DNA TGTGCCAGCAGCAACGCAGGGATCCCAATCACCTACGAGCAGTACTTC.

This chain links TRBV5-1 with TRBJ2-7; 11 bases fit TRBD2. CDR3 size: 16 residues. The trim removed 2 bases at V and 3 bases at J, leaving 7 bases unmatched. Germline V gives CDR1 SGHRS, CDR2 YFSETQ. CDR3 loop: CASSLLAGEGFYEQYF. The DNA of the CDR3 is TGCGCCAGCAGCTTACTAGCGGGAGAGGGCTTCTACGAGCAGTACTTC.

The V gene is TRBV29-1, the J gene TRBJ1-2; 8 bases are shared with TRBD1. V lost 6 bases and J lost 5; bases outside the gene matches: 8. Germline lookup yields CDR1 SQVTM and CDR2 ANQGSEA. CDR3 length equals 13 residues. CDR3 amino acids: CSVDRGELYGYTF. CDR3 nucleotides: TGCAGCGTAGACAGGGGAGAACTATATGGCTACACCTTC.